This T cell receptor (beta chain) stems from a study of CD8 T cells in Susac syndrome. Overall study results and limits: The study's TCR sequencing and HLA analysis drew on a certain number of individuals. That number was acknowledged as relatively small.

The authors reverse transcribed about 0.5 to 1 ug RNA with random hexamers. TCR beta CDR3 was amplified by immunoSEQ multiplex PCR. This amplification extended across 54 Vbeta and 13 Jbeta segments. MiXCR was run by TCRdb on the immunoSEQ multiplex PCR reads, yielding one entry per CDR3 protein. The repertoire holds 100,000 to 150,000 distinct CDR3 sequences, with just over 90% as singletons. A note on this clonotype: Antigen specificity is unknown.

Negative isolation yielded CD4+ and CD8+ T cells, and FACS enriched TEMRA cells. The sequenced sample consisted of CD8+ T cells from PBMCs. The clonotype originates from a human donor with multiple sclerosis.

This chain's CDR3 is CASSEWASGETSTDTQYF. DNA for the CDR3: TGCGCCAGCAGTGAGTGGGCTAGCGGGGAGACTAGCACAGATACGCAGTATTTT. The chain recombines TRBV10-2 with TRBJ2-3; 9 bases match TRBD2. The germline V gene encodes CDR1 WSHSY and CDR2 SAAADI. V lost 1 base and J lost 0; bases outside the gene matches: 8. The CDR3 length is 18 residues.